The source of this TCR beta chain is a study of shared clonotypes between healthy human individuals. In the study overall: Plates per donor: three CD4 naive, three CD4 memory, two CD8 naive, one CD8 memory.

The naive CD8 population came from CD45RO-negative cells selected for CCR7, without terminally differentiated effector memory CD45RA+ cells. Findings of the study overall: Non-shared clonotypes had lower generation probabilities than clonotypes shared by all four sorted-subset donors. Sample collection involved blood only; tissue repertoires are likely different. The study's rarefaction showed incomplete sorted-subset sequencing despite large depth.

The V end lost 3 bases, the J end lost 8 bases, and 14 bases lay between the germline ends. CDR3 length: 14 amino acids. Looked up from germline, CDR1 is PRHDT and CDR2 is FYEKMQ (reference sequence). On this clone itself: Its antigen is as yet unknown.

Repertoires were generated with immunoSEQ multiplex PCR, while TCRdb's copy carries only in-frame clones and drops some. The sample records some 2,000,000 clones, 85% to 95% being singletons. The J gene is TRBJ2-1, the V gene TRBV13; the D gene is possibly TRBD2 (6 bases). The specimen sequenced was naive CD8+ T cells sorted from blood. The TCR originated in a man aged 18 to 29 in good health. The CDR3 DNA reads as TGTGCCAGCAGCTTTTTGCGGGGTTTGGATGAGCAGTTCTTC. This encodes CASSFLRGLDEQFF.